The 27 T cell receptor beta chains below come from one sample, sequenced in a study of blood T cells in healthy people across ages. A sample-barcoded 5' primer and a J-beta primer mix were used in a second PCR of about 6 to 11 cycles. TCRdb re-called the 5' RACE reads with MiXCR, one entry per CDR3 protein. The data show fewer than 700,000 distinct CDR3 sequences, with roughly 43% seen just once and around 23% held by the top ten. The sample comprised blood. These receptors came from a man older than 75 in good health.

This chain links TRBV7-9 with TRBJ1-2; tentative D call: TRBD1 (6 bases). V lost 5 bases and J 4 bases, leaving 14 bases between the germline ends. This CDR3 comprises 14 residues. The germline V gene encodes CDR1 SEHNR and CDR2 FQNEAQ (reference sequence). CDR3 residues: CASSPSGGIYGYTF. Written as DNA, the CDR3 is TGTGCCAGCAGCCCTAGCGGGGGCATCTATGGCTACACCTTC.

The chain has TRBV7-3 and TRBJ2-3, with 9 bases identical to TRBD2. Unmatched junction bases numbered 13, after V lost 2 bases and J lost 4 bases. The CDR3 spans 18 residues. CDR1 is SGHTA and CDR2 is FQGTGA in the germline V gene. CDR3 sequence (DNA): TGTGCCAGCAGCTTATTTCAATCGGGCGGGGGGGCCGCAGATACGCAGTATTTT. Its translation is CASSLFQSGGGAADTQYF.

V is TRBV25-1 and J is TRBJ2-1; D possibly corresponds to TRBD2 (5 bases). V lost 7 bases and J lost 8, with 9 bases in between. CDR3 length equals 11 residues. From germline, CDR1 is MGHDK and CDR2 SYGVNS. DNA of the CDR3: TGTGCCAGCATGAGGGCCTATGAGCAGTTCTTC. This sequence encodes CASMRAYEQFF.

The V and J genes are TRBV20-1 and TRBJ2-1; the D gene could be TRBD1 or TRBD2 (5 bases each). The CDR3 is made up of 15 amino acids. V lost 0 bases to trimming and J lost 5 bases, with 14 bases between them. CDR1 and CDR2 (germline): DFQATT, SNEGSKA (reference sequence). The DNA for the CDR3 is TGCAGTGCTAGAGAGGCCAGAGGGACCCACAATGAGCAGTTCTTC. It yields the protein CSAREARGTHNEQFF.

The CDR3 sequence is CASSPSGTEGRSSPLHF. The CDR3 DNA reads as TGTGCCAGCAGCCCGAGTGGGACAGAAGGGCGAAGCTCACCCCTCCACTTT. The rearrangement joins TRBV3-1 to TRBJ1-6, with 7 bases aligning to TRBD1. The CDR3 extends over 17 amino acids. V was clipped by 4 bases and J by 10 bases; unmatched bases: 16. CDR1 and CDR2 from the germline V gene are LGHDT and YNNKEL (reference sequence).

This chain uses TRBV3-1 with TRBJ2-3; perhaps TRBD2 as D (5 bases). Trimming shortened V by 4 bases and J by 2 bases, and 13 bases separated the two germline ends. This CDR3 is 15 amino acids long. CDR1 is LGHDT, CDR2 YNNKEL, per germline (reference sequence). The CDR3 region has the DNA TGTGCCAGCAGCCCTTTCGGACTTACCACAGATACGCAGTATTTT. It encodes CASSPFGLTTDTQYF.

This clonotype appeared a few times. The CDR3 reads CASTISGTTNTGELFF. The DNA for the CDR3 is TGTGCCAGCACCATCTCGGGCACCACGAACACCGGGGAGCTGTTTTTT. The rearrangement joins TRBV7-8 to TRBJ2-2; D is ambiguous. The ends were cut back, 7 bases at V and 0 bases at J, with 15 bases in the middle. CDR3 length equals 16 residues. Germline V gene lookup returns CDR1 SGHVS and CDR2 FQNEAQ.

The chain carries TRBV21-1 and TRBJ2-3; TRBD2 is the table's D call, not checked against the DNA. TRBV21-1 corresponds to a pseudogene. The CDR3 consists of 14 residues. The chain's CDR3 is CASTWRTLWGTQYF. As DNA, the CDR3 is TGTGCCAGCACCTGGAGGACGCTCTGGGGTACGCAGTATTTT.

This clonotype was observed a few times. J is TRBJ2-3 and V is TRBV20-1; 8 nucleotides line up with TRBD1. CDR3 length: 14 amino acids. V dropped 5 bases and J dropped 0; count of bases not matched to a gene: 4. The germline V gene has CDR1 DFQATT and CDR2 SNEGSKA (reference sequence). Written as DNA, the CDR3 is TGCAGTGCTCGCCAGGGGGCGAGCACAGATACGCAGTATTTT. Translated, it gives CSARQGASTDTQYF.

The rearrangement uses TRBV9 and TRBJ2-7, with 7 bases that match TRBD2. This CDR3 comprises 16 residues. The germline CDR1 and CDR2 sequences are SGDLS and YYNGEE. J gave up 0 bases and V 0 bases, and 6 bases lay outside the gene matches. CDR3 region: CASSVEGTTSSYEQYF. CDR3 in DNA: TGTGCCAGCAGCGTAGAAGGGACTACATCCTCCTACGAGCAGTACTTC.

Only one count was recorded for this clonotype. The CDR3 region is CASSPSGTLRTEAFF. CDR3 nucleotides: TGTGCCAGCTCACCATCCGGGACCCTACGCACTGAAGCTTTCTTT. The chain joins TRBV18 to TRBJ1-1, with D tentatively TRBD1 (5 bases). The germline gives CDR1 KGHSH, CDR2 LQKENI. Trimming took 2 bases from V and 4 from J, leaving 14 bases between them. The CDR3 sequence is 15 residues long.

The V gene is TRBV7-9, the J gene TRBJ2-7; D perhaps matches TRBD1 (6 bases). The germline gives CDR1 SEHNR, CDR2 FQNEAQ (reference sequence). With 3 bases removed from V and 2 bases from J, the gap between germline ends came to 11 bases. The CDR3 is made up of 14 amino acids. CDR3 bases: TGTGCCAGCAGCTTCTCGGACAGCGCCTACGAGCAGTACTTC. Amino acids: CASSFSDSAYEQYF.

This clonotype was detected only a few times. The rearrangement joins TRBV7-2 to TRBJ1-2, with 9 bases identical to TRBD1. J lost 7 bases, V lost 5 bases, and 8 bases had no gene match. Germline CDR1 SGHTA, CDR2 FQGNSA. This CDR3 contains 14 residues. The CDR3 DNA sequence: TGTGCCAGCAGCCAGGCACAGGGGGCTGGTGGCTACACCTTC. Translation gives CASSQAQGAGGYTF.

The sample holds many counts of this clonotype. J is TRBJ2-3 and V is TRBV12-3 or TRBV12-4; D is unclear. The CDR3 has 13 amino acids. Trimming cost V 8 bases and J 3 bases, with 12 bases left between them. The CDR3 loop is CASGSHDTDTQYF. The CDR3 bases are TGTGCCAGCGGCAGCCATGATACAGATACGCAGTATTTT.

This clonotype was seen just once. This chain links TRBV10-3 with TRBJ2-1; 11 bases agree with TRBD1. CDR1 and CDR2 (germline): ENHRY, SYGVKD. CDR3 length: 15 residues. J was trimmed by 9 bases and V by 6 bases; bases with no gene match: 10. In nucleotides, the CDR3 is TGTGCCATCAGGAAGGGACAGGGGGGCTTTGGTGAGCAGTTCTTC. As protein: CAIRKGQGGFGEQFF.

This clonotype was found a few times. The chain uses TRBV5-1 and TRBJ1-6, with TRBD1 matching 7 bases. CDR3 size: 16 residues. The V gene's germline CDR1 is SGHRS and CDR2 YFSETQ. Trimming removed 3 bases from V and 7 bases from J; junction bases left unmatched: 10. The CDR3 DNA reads TGCGCCAGCAGCTACTCTGGGACAGCTCAAAATTCACCCCTCCACTTT. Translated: CASSYSGTAQNSPLHF.

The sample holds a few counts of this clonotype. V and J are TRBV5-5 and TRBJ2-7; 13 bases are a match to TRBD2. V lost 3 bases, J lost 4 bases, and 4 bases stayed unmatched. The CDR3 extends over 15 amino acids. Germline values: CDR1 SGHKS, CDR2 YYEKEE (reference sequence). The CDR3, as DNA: TGTGCCAGCAGCTGGACTAGCGGGAGTCTGTACGAGCAGTACTTC. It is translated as CASSWTSGSLYEQYF.

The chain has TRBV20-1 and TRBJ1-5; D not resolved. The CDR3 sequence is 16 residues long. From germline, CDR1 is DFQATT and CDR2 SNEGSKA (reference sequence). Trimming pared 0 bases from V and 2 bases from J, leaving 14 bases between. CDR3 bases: TGCAGTGCTAGAGATGGGCTTCCGGTTGGCAATCAGCCCCAGCATTTT. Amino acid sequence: CSARDGLPVGNQPQHF.

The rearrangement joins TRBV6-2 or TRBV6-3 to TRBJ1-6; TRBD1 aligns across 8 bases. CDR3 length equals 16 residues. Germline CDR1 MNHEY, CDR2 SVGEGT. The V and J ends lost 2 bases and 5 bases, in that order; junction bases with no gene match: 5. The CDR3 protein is CASSYRGQEDNSPLHF. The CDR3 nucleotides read TGTGCCAGCAGTTACCGGGGACAGGAAGATAATTCACCCCTCCACTTT.

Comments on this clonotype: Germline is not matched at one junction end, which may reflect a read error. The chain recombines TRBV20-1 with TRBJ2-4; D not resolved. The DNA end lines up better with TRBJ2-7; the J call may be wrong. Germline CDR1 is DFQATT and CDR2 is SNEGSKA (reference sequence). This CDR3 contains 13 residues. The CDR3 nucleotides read TGCAGCGCTAGAGAGAATGGGGTGGGCGAGCAGTACTTC. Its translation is CSARENGVGEQYF.

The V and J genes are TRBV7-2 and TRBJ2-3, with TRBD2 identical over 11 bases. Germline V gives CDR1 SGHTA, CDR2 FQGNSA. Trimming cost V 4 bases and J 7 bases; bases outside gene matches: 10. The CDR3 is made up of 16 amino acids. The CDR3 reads CASSSLTSGVRNTQYF. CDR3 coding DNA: TGTGCCAGCAGCTCTTTGACTAGCGGGGTACGCAATACGCAGTATTTT.

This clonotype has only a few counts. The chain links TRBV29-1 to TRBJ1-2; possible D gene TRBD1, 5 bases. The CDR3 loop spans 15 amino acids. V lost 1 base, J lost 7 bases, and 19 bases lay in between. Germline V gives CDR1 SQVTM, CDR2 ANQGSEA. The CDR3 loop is CSVEGLPGLTLGYTF. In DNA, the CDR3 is TGCAGCGTTGAAGGGTTACCGGGACTAACTCTTGGCTACACCTTC. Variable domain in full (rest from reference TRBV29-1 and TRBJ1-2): SAVISQKPSRDICQRGTSLTIQCQVDSQVTMMFWYRQQPGQSLTLIATANQGSEATYESGFVIDKFPISRPNLTFSTLTVSNMSPEDSSIYLCSVEGLPGLTLGYTFGSGTRLTVV.

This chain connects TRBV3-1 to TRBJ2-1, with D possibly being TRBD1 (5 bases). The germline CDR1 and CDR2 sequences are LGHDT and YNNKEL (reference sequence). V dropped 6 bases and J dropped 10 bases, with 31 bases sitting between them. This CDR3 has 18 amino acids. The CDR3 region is CASRLGIGAGYILVEQFF. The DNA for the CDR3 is TGTGCCAGCAGGCTTGGAATAGGGGCCGGTTATATTTTAGTCGAGCAGTTCTTC.

The CDR3 loop reads CSVGQGGGEQYF. CDR3 bases: TGCAGCGTTGGACAGGGAGGGGGTGAGCAGTACTTC. This chain joins TRBV29-1 and TRBJ2-5; possibly TRBD1 or TRBD2 for D (7 bases each). Germline V gene sequence: CDR1 SQVTM, CDR2 ANQGSEA. Trimming cost V 4 bases and J 11 bases, with 17 bases left between them. The CDR3 extends over 12 amino acids.

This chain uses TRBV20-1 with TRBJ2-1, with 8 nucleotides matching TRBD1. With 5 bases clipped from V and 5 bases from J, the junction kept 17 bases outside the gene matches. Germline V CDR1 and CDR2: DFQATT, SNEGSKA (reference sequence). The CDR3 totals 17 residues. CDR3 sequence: CSAARREGRGPNNEQFF. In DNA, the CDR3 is TGCAGTGCTGCCCGCCGGGAAGGCAGGGGGCCGAACAATGAGCAGTTCTTC.

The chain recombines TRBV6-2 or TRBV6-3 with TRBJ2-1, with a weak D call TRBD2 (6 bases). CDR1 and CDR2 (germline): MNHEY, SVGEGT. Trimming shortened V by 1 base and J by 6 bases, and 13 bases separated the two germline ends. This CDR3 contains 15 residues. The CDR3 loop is CASSYWRERSNEQFF. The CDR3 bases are TGTGCCAGCAGTTACTGGCGGGAACGGTCCAATGAGCAGTTCTTC.

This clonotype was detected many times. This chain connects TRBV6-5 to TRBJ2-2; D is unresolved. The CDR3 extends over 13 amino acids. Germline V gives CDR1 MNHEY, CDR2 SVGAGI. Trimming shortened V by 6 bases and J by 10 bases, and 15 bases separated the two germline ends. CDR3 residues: CASREPGGEELFF. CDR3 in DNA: TGTGCCAGCAGGGAACCTGGCGGAGAGGAGCTGTTTTTT.